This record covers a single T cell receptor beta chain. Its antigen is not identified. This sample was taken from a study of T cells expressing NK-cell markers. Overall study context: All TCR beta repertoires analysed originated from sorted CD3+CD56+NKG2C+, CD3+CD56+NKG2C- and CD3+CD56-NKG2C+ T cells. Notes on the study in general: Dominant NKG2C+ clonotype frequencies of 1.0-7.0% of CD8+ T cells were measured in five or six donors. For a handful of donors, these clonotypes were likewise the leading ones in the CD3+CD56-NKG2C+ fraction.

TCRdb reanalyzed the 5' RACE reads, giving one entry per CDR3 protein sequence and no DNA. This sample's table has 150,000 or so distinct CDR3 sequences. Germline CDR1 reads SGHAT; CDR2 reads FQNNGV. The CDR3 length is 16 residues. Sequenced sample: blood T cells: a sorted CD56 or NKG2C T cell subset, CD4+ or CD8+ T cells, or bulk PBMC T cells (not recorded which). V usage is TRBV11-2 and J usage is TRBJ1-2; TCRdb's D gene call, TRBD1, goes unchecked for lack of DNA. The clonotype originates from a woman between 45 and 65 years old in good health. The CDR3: CASSQDRGGRVGGYTF.